This T cell receptor beta chain derives from a study of technical replicates of blood from several donors. CDR3 length equals 15 residues. Trimming cost V 4 bases and J 0 bases; bases outside gene matches: 4. Germline CDR1 reads SGHRS; CDR2 reads YFSETQ. Repertoires were generated with immunoSEQ multiplex PCR, while TCRdb's copy carries only in-frame clones and drops some. The table has some 66,000 clones, approximately 90% seen once. The source is a human donor in good health. Some clones in this sample may be carry-over from other donors' samples. The sample comprised PBMCs. V gene TRBV5-1 combines with J gene TRBJ1-3, with 7 bases identical to TRBD1. DNA for the CDR3: TGCGCCAGCAGCAAGGGACAGAGCTCTGGAAACACCATATATTTT. It specifies CASSKGQSSGNTIYF.